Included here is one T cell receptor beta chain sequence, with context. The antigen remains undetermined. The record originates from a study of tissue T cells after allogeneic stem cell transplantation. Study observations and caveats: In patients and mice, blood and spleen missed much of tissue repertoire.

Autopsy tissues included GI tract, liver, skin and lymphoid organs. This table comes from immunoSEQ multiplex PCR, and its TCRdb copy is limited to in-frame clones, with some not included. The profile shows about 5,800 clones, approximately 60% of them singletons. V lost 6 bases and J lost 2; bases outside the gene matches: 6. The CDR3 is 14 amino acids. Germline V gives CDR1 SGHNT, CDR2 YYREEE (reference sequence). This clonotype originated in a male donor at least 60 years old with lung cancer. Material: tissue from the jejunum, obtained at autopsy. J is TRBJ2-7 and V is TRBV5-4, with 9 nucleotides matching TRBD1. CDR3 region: CASNRRDRAYEQYF. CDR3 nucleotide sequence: TGTGCCAGCAACCGCCGGGACAGGGCCTACGAGCAGTACTTC. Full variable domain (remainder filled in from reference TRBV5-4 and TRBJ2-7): ETGVTQSPTHLIKTRGQQVTLRCSSQSGHNTVSWYQQALGQGPQFIFQYYREEENGRGNFPPRFSGLQFPNYSSELNVNALELDDSALYLCASNRRDRAYEQYFGPGTRLTVT.